Listed here are 25 T cell receptor beta chains from one sample, sequenced in a study of shared clonotypes between healthy human individuals. Profiled with immunoSEQ multiplex PCR; TCRdb holds only in-frame clones, not every one. The repertoire consists of roughly 2 million clones, with 85% to 95% occurring once and the leading ten covering 0.9% to 1.4%. Only CD45RO-negative cells positively selected for CCR7 counted as naive CD8 cells, so terminally differentiated effector memory CD45RA+ cells were excluded. Sample: naive CD8+ T cells sorted from blood. These receptors all come from a man younger than 35 in good health.

The V gene is TRBV5-6, the J gene TRBJ2-7; the match to TRBD2 covers 12 bases. Germline values: CDR1 SGHDT, CDR2 YYEEEE. V lost 4 bases, J lost 3 bases, and 8 bases stayed unmatched. The CDR3 runs to 16 residues. CDR3 amino acids: CASSPRLAGVNYEQYF. In DNA, the CDR3 is TGTGCCAGCAGCCCGCGACTAGCGGGAGTGAACTACGAGCAGTACTTC.

The chain links TRBV28 to TRBJ1-1; D perhaps matches TRBD1 (5 bases). This CDR3 is 14 amino acids long. Trimming shortened V by 3 bases and J by 8 bases, and 16 bases separated the two germline ends. CDR1 is MDHEN, CDR2 SYDVKM, per germline. CDR3 nucleotide sequence: TGTGCCAGCAGTTTTCTTCAGGGAGGCATGGAAGCTTTCTTT. It translates to CASSFLQGGMEAFF.

The V and J genes are TRBV11-2 and TRBJ1-1, with D maybe TRBD1 (6 bases). CDR3 size: 13 residues. Trimming left V 4 bases short and J 1 base short, with 7 bases between. The germline CDR1 and CDR2 sequences are SGHAT and FQNNGV. The CDR3, as DNA: TGTGCCAGCAGCTCACAGGGGAACACTGAAGCTTTCTTT. Its protein product is CASSSQGNTEAFF.

This rearrangement joins TRBV15 to TRBJ2-7, with TRBD1 matching 9 bases. Losses at the gene ends were 5 bases for V and 4 bases for J; bases not matched to a gene: 12. The CDR3 spans 16 residues. The germline V gene has CDR1 LNHNV and CDR2 YYDKDF (reference sequence). The CDR3 here is CATSSLRSTGGYEQYF. CDR3 in DNA: TGTGCCACCAGCTCTTTACGTTCGACAGGGGGTTACGAGCAGTACTTC.

CDR3 nucleotide sequence: TGTGCCAGCAGCTTAAGTTTCGTGCTCACCTACGAGCAGTACTTC. It encodes CASSLSFVLTYEQYF. The chain has TRBV7-2 and TRBJ2-7; D is unresolved. CDR1 is SGHTA, CDR2 FQGNSA, per germline. The CDR3 is made up of 15 amino acids. V lost 2 bases and J 2 bases, leaving 13 bases between the germline ends.

As regards this clone: The same CDR3 can be traced to other DNA sequences in this sample. The V and J genes are TRBV4-1 and TRBJ2-7, with D maybe TRBD2 (5 bases). CDR1 MGHRA and CDR2 YSYEKL come from the germline V gene. The V and J ends lost 1 base and 0 bases respectively, with 7 bases between them. The CDR3 has 14 residues. The CDR3 nucleotides are TGCGCCAGCAGCCAAGGCGGGTTCTCCTACGAGCAGTACTTC. This encodes CASSQGGFSYEQYF.

The V gene is TRBV6-1, the J gene TRBJ2-7, with D maybe TRBD2 (6 bases). With 1 base removed from V and 3 bases from J, the gap between germline ends came to 16 bases. This CDR3 comprises 16 residues. Germline V lookup: CDR1 MNHNS, CDR2 SASEGT. The CDR3 DNA follows: TGTGCCAGCAGTGAAGATGATTTCGGGGGTAGCTACGAGCAGTACTTC. It is translated as CASSEDDFGGSYEQYF.

J is TRBJ2-1 and V is TRBV7-4; no reliable D call. CDR3 length: 16 amino acids. Looked up from germline, CDR1 is SGHVT and CDR2 is SQSDAQ. Trimming took off 0 bases at V and 5 bases at J, with 14 bases between the two ends. CDR3 residues: CASSLAGRTLHNEQFF. The DNA of the CDR3 is TGTGCCAGCAGCTTAGCGGGCAGGACGCTCCACAATGAGCAGTTCTTC.

Details on this clone: The DNA is left out, because the CDR3 cannot be placed on it with certainty; the CDR3 is given as TCRdb lists it. The chain uses TRBV6-5 and TRBJ2-3; the table's D gene call, TRBD2, was not cross checked with the DNA. A total of 15 residues make up the CDR3, ends included. Germline CDR1 reads MNHEY; CDR2 reads SVGAGI. CDR3 region: CASSSSVSLTDTQYF.

This chain joins TRBV25-1 and TRBJ2-3; D is possibly TRBD2 (5 bases). The V gene lost 3 bases and the J gene lost 9 bases, with 13 bases spanning the gap. Looked up from germline, CDR1 is MGHDK and CDR2 is SYGVNS. CDR3 size: 13 residues. For the CDR3, the DNA is TGTGCCAGCAGTGATCCACACGCGGGCACGCAGTATTTT. Its translation: CASSDPHAGTQYF.

Notes on this clone: Distinct nucleotide sequences in the sample also encode this CDR3. The chain joins TRBV27 to TRBJ2-2; TRBD1 matches at 8 bases. From germline, CDR1 is MNHEY and CDR2 SMNVEV (reference sequence). The CDR3 is made up of 15 amino acids. V lost 3 bases, J lost 5 bases, and 5 bases stayed unmatched. The CDR3 reads CASSFGQGGTGELFF. In DNA form, the CDR3 reads TGTGCCAGCAGTTTTGGACAGGGTGGGACCGGGGAGCTGTTTTTT.

This chain joins TRBV19 and TRBJ2-3; D may be TRBD1 or TRBD2 (5 bases each). Trimming pared 3 bases from V and 1 base from J, leaving 11 bases between. The CDR3 is 15 amino acids. Germline CDR1 reads LNHDA; CDR2 reads SQIVND (reference sequence). In nucleotides, the CDR3 is TGTGCCAGTAGTATCGGGGCGGCTGGCACAGATACGCAGTATTTT. This encodes CASSIGAAGTDTQYF. Based on the CDR3 plus reference TRBV19 and TRBJ2-3, the full variable domain is DGGITQSPKYLFRKEGQNVTLSCEQNLNHDAMYWYRQDPGQGLRLIYYSQIVNDFQKGDIAEGYSVSREKKESFPLTVTSAQKNPTAFYLCASSIGAAGTDTQYFGPGTRLTVL.

This chain connects TRBV7-8 to TRBJ2-5; 7 bases match TRBD1. The length of the CDR3 is 15 residues. The germline V gene encodes CDR1 SGHVS and CDR2 FQNEAQ. After removal of 1 base from V and 5 bases from J, the junction contained 7 bases not matched to a gene. The CDR3 here is CASSLEGALGETQYF. CDR3 coding DNA: TGTGCCAGCAGCTTAGAGGGGGCGCTCGGGGAGACCCAGTACTTC.

The chain has TRBV10-1 and TRBJ1-4, with D unresolved. The CDR3 runs to 17 residues. V lost 5 bases and J lost 0, with 16 bases in between. From germline, CDR1 is WNHNN and CDR2 SYGVQD (reference sequence). The CDR3: CASSNLEPPPTNEKLFF. The CDR3 region has the DNA TGCGCCAGCAGTAACTTAGAGCCCCCACCAACTAATGAAAAACTGTTTTTT.

The chain links TRBV29-1 to TRBJ1-2; 10 bases fit TRBD1. V was clipped by 6 bases and J by 5 bases; unmatched bases: 6. Germline CDR1 reads SQVTM; CDR2 reads ANQGSEA. The CDR3 is 13 residues long. In DNA, the CDR3 is TGCAGCGTCCAGGACAGGGGGAATTATGGCTACACCTTC. Its protein product is CSVQDRGNYGYTF.

This chain links TRBV5-6 with TRBJ2-3; 9 nucleotides align to TRBD2. The CDR3 has 16 amino acids. Looked up from germline, CDR1 is SGHDT and CDR2 is YYEEEE. With 0 bases clipped from V and 1 base from J, the junction kept 3 bases outside the gene matches. The CDR3 protein is CASSLATSGGTDTQYF. Written as DNA, the CDR3 is TGTGCCAGCAGCTTGGCGACTAGCGGAGGCACAGATACGCAGTATTTT.

CDR3 amino acids: CAWSVVGEDGYTF. Here the CDR3 DNA reads TGTGCCTGGAGTGTCGTGGGGGAGGATGGCTACACCTTC. The J gene is TRBJ1-2, the V gene TRBV30, with D tentatively TRBD1 (5 bases). This CDR3 region has 13 residues. Germline CDR1 is GTSNPN and CDR2 is SVGIG (reference sequence). Trimming took off 0 bases at V and 6 bases at J, with 11 bases between the two ends.

This clone occurred once. The chain employs TRBV7-9 and TRBJ2-1; D gene uncertain. Germline-derived CDR1 and CDR2 are SEHNR and FQNEAQ (reference sequence). This CDR3 contains 13 residues. Trimming left V 5 bases short and J 9 bases short, with 14 bases between. The CDR3 loop is CASSPTLGAEQFF. DNA for the CDR3: TGTGCCAGCAGCCCGACGCTAGGAGCTGAGCAGTTCTTC. The complete variable domain, with remaining parts taken from reference TRBV7-9 and TRBJ2-1, reads DTGVSQNPRHKITKRGQNVTFRCDPISEHNRLYWYRQTLGQGPEFLTYFQNEAQLEKSRLLSDRFSAERPKGSFSTLEIQRTEQGDSAMYLCASSPTLGAEQFFGPGTRLTVL.

This sequence joins TRBV6-5 and TRBJ1-2; D is unresolved. The CDR3 has 14 residues. The V end lost 5 bases, the J end lost 6 bases, and 16 bases lay between the germline ends. Germline V gene lookup returns CDR1 MNHEY and CDR2 SVGAGI. The CDR3 protein is CASSPLGGGNGYTF. The DNA of the CDR3 is TGTGCCAGCAGTCCCTTGGGCGGAGGGAATGGCTACACCTTC.

This chain uses TRBV6-1 with TRBJ1-1, with 7 bases matching TRBD1. The CDR3 loop spans 15 amino acids. Germline trimming cut 0 bases from V and 4 bases from J; bases unmatched to any gene: 5. CDR1 and CDR2 from the germline V gene are MNHNS and SASEGT. CDR3 sequence reads: CASSEAIAGGTEAFF. The DNA for the CDR3 is TGTGCCAGCAGTGAAGCAATTGCAGGGGGCACTGAAGCTTTCTTT.

This sequence joins TRBV10-2 and TRBJ2-1; a possible D gene is TRBD2 (6 bases). The CDR3 covers 14 residues. V lost 8 bases to trimming and J lost 3 bases, with 14 bases between them. Germline V gene lookup returns CDR1 WSHSY and CDR2 SAAADI. The CDR3 DNA reads as TGCGCCAGCGGCGGGGCAGACAGCTACAATGAGCAGTTCTTC. Translating it yields CASGGADSYNEQFF.

The J gene is TRBJ1-2, the V gene TRBV6-1; D gene ambiguous. The germline V gene has CDR1 MNHNS and CDR2 SASEGT. Trimming shortened V by 1 base and J by 7 bases, and 7 bases separated the two germline ends. This CDR3 spans 12 amino acids. The CDR3 sequence: CASSEGIGGYTF. The CDR3 coding sequence is TGTGCCAGCAGTGAAGGGATTGGTGGCTACACCTTC.

On this clone itself: The sample holds other DNA sequences that translate to the same CDR3. J is TRBJ2-7 and V is TRBV5-1; perhaps TRBD1 as D (6 bases). The CDR3 consists of 14 residues. Deletions cut 2 bases from V and 0 bases from J, with 9 bases between. Per the germline V gene, CDR1 is SGHRS and CDR2 is YFSETQ. CDR3: CASSLTGSSYEQYF. The CDR3 DNA follows: TGCGCCAGCAGCTTAACAGGGAGCTCCTACGAGCAGTACTTC.

The chain is built from TRBV13 and TRBJ1-1; 7 bases match TRBD1. With V trimmed by 5 bases and J by 3 bases, 9 bases remained unmatched. From germline, CDR1 is PRHDT and CDR2 FYEKMQ (reference sequence). CDR3 length: 15 residues. Here the CDR3 DNA reads TGTGCCAGCAGCACTTGGACAGGACAGCACACTGAAGCTTTCTTT. Protein: CASSTWTGQHTEAFF.

The V and J genes are TRBV5-6 and TRBJ2-1, with D possibly matching TRBD1 (6 bases). V was shortened by 1 base and J by 2 bases, with 10 bases between the two germline ends. This CDR3 is built from 15 residues. Per germline, CDR1 SGHDT and CDR2 YYEEEE. The CDR3 nucleotides read TGTGCCAGCAGCTTGATGGCAGGGGCCTACAATGAGCAGTTCTTC. The encoded protein is CASSLMAGAYNEQFF. Drawing the rest from reference TRBV5-6 and TRBJ2-1, the complete variable domain is DAGVTQSPTHLIKTRGQQVTLRCSPKSGHDTVSWYQQALGQGPQFIFQYYEEEERQRGNFPDRFSGHQFPNYSSELNVNALLLGDSALYLCASSLMAGAYNEQFFGPGTRLTVL.